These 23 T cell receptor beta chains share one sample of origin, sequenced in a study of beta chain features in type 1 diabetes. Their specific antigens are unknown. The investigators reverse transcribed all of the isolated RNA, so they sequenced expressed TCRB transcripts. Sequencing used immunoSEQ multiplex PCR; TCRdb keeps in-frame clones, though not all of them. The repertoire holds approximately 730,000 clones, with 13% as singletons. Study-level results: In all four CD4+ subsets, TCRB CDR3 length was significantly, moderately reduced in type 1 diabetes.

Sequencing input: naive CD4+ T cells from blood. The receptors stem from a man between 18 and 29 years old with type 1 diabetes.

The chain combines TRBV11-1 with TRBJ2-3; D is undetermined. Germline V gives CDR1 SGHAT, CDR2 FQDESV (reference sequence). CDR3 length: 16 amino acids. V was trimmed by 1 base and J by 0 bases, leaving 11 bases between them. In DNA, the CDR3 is TGTGCCAGCAGCTTAGGGCCAAGTGCTAGCACAGATACGCAGTATTTT. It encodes CASSLGPSASTDTQYF.

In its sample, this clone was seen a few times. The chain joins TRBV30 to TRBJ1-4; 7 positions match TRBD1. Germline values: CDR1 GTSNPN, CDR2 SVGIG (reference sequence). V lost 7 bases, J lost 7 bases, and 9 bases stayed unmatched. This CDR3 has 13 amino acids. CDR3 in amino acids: CASAGAGGEKLFF. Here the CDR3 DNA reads TGTGCCTCGGCGGGGGCAGGGGGTGAAAAACTGTTTTTT.

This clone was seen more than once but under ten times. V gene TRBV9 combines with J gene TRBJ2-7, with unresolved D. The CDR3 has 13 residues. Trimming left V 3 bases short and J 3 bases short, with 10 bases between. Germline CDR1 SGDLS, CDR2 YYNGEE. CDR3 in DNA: TGTGCCAGCAGCGCACCCCCAGGCTACGAGCAGTACTTC. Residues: CASSAPPGYEQYF.

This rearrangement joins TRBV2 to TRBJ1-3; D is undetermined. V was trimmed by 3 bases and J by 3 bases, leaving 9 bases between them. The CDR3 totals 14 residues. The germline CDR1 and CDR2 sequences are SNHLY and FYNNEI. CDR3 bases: TGTGCCAGCAGTGACTTGGGTATTGGAAACACCATATATTTT. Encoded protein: CASSDLGIGNTIYF.

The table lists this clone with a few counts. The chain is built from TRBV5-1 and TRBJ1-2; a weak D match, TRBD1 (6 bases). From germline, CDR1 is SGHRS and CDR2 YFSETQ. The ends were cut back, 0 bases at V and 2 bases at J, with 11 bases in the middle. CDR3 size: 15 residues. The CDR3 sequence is CASSLVAGDNYGYTF. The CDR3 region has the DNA TGCGCCAGCAGCTTGGTGGCAGGGGACAACTATGGCTACACCTTC.

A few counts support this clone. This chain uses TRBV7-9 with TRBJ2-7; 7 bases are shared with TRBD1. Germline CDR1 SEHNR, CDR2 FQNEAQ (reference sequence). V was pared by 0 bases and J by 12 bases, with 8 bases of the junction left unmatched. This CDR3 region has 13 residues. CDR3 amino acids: CASSLAPEGAGYF. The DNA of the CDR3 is TGTGCCAGCAGCTTAGCCCCCGAGGGGGCGGGGTACTTC.

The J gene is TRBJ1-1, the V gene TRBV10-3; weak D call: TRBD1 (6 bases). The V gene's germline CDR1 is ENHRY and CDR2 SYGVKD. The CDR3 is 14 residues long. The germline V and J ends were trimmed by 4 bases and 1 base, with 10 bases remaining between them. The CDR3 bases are TGTGCCATCAGTGGGACAGCGAAGAACACTGAAGCTTTCTTT. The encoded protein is CAISGTAKNTEAFF.

The CDR3, as DNA: TGTGCCAGCAGCGCTTTCGGGGCCATGAACACTGAAGCTTTCTTT. It yields the protein CASSAFGAMNTEAFF. J is TRBJ1-1 and V is TRBV7-2; D possibly corresponds to TRBD1 (5 bases). This CDR3 comprises 15 residues. Germline lookup yields CDR1 SGHTA and CDR2 FQGNSA. V dropped 5 bases and J dropped 0 bases, with 13 bases sitting between them.

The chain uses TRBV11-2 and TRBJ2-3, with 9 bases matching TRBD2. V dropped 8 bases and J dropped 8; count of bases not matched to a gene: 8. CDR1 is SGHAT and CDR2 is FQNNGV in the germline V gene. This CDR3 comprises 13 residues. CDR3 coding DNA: TGTGCCAGCTCCCCCGCGGGAGGGGGTACGCAGTATTTT. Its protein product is CASSPAGGGTQYF.

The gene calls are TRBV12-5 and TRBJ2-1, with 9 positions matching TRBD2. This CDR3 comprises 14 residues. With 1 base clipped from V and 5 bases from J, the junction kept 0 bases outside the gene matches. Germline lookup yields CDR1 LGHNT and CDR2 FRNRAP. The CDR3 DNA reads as TGTGCTAGTGGTTTGGGGACTAGCGACAATGAGCAGTTCTTC. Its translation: CASGLGTSDNEQFF.

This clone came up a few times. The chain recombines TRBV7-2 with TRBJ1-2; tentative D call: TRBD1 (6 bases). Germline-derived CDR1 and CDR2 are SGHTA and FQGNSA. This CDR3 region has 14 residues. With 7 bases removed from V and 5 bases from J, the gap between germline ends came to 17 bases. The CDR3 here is CASTPQLDSYGYTF. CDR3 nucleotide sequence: TGTGCCAGCACCCCTCAATTGGACAGTTATGGCTACACCTTC.

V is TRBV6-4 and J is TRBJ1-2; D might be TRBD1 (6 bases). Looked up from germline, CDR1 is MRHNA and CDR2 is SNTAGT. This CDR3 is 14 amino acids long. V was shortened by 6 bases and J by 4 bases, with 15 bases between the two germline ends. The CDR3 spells CASSLNGQSYGYTF. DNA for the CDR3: TGTGCCAGCAGCCTCAATGGACAGAGCTATGGCTACACCTTC.

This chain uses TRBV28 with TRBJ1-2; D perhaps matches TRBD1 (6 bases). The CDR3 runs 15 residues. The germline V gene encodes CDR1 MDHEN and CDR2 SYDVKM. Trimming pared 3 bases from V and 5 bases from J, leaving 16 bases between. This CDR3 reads CASSLTGLGGYGYTF. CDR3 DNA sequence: TGTGCCAGCAGTTTGACAGGATTAGGGGGTTATGGCTACACCTTC.

CDR3 coding DNA: TGTGCCAGCAGGGACACAGGGTACTATGGCTACACCTTC. Translation gives CASRDTGYYGYTF. The chain employs TRBV2 and TRBJ1-2, with TRBD1 as a possible D gene (6 bases). There are 13 residues in the CDR3. Looked up from germline, CDR1 is SNHLY and CDR2 is FYNNEI. V dropped 6 bases and J dropped 3 bases, with 11 bases sitting between them.

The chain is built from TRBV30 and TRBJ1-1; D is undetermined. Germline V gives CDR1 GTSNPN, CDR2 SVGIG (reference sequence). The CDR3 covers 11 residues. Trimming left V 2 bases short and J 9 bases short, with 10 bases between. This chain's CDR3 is CAWSPGVKAFF. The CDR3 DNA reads TGTGCCTGGAGTCCCGGAGTCAAAGCTTTCTTT.

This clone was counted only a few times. The CDR3 spells CAWRAGHDTGELFF. The CDR3 coding sequence is TGTGCCTGGAGAGCGGGACATGACACCGGGGAGCTGTTTTTT. The V and J genes are TRBV30 and TRBJ2-2; D may be TRBD2 (7 bases). The CDR3 has 14 residues. V was clipped by 3 bases and J by 3 bases, with 11 bases between them. Germline loops: CDR1 GTSNPN, CDR2 SVGIG (reference sequence).

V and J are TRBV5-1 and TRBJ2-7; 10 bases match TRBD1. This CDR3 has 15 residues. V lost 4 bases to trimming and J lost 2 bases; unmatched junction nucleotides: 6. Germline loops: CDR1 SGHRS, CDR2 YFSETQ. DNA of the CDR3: TGCGCCAGCAGCCAGGGGACAGGGGTTGCCTACGAGCAGTACTTC. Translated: CASSQGTGVAYEQYF.

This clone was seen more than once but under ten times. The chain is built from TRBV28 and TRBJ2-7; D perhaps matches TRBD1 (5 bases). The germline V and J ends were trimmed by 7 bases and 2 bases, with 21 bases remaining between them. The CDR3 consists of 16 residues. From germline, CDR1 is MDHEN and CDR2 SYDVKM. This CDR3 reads CASTTDLMGLPYEQYF. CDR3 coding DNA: TGTGCCAGCACCACGGACCTGATGGGGCTCCCCTACGAGCAGTACTTC. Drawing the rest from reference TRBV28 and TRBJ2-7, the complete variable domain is DVKVTQSSRYLVKRTGEKVFLECVQDMDHENMFWYRQDPGLGLRLIYFSYDVKMKEKGDIPEGYSVSREKKERFSLILESASTNQTSMYLCASTTDLMGLPYEQYFGPGTRLTVT.

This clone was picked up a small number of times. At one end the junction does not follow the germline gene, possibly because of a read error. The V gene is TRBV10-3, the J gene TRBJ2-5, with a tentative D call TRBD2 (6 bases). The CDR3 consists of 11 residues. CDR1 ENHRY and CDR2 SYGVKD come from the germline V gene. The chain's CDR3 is CSTGVQETQYF. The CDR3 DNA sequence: TGCTCCACGGGGGTACAAGAGACCCAGTACTTC.

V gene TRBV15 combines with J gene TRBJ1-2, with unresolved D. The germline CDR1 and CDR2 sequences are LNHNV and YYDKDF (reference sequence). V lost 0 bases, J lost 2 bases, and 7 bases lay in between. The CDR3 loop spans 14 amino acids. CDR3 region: CATSREVGNYGYTF. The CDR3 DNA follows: TGTGCCACCAGCAGAGAAGTCGGGAACTATGGCTACACCTTC.

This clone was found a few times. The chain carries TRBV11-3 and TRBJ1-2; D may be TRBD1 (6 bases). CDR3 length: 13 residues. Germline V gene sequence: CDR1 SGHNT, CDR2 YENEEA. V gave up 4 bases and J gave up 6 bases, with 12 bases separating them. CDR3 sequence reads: CASSSSTGNGYTF. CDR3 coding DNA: TGTGCCAGCAGCTCCTCAACAGGGAATGGCTACACCTTC.

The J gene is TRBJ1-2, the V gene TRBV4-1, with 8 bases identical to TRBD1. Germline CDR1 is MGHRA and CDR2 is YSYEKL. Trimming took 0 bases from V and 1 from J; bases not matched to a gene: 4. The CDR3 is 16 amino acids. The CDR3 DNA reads TGCGCCAGCAGCCAAGAGGGGACAGGAGGTAACTATGGCTACACCTTC. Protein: CASSQEGTGGNYGYTF.

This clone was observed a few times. This CDR3 reads CASSQDWGSGTNTQYF. Written as DNA, the CDR3 is TGTGCCAGCAGCCAAGATTGGGGCAGCGGCACTAATACGCAGTATTTT. This rearrangement joins TRBV4-2 to TRBJ2-3, with D tentatively TRBD1 or TRBD2 (5 bases each). The germline CDR1 and CDR2 sequences are LGHNA and YNFKEQ. Between the trimmed V and J ends, which lost 0 bases and 7 bases, there was a span of 17 bases. The CDR3 runs 16 residues.